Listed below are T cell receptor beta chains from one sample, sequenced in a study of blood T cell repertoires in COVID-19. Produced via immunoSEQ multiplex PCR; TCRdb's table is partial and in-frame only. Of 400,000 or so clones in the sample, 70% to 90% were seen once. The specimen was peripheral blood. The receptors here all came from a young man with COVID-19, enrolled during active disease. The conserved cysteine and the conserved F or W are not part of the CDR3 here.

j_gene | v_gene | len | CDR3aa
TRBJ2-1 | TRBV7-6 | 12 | ASSLGRRYNEQF
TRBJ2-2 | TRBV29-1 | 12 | SVTGRTNTGELF
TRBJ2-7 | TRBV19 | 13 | ASSMSSGGGYEQY
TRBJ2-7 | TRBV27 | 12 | ASSPGLATYEQY
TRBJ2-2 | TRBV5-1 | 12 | ASSLGGNTGELF
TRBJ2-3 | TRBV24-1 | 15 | ATSDSGAQSSTDTQY
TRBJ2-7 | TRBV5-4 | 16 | ASSLGGVPSGRAYEQY
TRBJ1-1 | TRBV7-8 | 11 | ASSLVGRARAF
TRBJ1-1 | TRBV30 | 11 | AWSVGTGTEAF
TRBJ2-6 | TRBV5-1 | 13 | ASSRTTSGANVLT
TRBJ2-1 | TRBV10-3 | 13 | AITPGGNSYNEQF
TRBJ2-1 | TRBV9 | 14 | ASSGRQGVTLNEQF
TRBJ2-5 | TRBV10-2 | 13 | ASSEARASGGTQY
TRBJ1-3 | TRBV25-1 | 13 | ASSESPGVGNTIY
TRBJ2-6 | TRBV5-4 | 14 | ASSDRVTSGANVLT
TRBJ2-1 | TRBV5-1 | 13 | ASRQQDSGSNEQF
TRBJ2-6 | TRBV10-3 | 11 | ATQESGANVLT
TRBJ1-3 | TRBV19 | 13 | ASISTGGSGNTIY
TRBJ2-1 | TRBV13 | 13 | ASSRGTSGSNEQF
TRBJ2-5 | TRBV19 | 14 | ASSIVQGLGQETQY
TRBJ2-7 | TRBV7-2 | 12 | ASSRSQGAKEQY
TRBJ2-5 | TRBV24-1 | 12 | ATEESGWVETQY
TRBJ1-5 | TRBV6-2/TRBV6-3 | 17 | ASSEKKAAHLYSNQPQH
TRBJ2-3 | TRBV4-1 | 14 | ASSQEKAGLGNTQY
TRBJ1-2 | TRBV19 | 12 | ASSIPQGWHGYT
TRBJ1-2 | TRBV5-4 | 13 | ASSPGQGEGNGYT
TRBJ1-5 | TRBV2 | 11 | ASNQGVEQPQH
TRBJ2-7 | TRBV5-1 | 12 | ASSSGQFVYEQY
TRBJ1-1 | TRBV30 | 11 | AWKPVGNTEAF
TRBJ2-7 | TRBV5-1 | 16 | ASSWRKQVLGVSYEQY